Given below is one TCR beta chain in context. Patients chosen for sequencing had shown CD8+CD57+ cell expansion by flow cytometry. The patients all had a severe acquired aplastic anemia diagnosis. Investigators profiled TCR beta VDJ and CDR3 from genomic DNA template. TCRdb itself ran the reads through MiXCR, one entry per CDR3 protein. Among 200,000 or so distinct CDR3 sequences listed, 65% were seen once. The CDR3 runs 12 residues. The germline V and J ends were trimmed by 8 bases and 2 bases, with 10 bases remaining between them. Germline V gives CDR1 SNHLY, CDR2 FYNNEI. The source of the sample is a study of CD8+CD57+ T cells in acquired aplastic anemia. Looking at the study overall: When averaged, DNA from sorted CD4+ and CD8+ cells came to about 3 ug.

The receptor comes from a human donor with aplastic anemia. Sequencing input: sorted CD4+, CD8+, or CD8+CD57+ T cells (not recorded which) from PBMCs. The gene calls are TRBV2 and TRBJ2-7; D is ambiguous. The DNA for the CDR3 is TGTGCCAGCGGGTACGAAACCTACGAGCAGTACTTC. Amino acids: CASGYETYEQYF.